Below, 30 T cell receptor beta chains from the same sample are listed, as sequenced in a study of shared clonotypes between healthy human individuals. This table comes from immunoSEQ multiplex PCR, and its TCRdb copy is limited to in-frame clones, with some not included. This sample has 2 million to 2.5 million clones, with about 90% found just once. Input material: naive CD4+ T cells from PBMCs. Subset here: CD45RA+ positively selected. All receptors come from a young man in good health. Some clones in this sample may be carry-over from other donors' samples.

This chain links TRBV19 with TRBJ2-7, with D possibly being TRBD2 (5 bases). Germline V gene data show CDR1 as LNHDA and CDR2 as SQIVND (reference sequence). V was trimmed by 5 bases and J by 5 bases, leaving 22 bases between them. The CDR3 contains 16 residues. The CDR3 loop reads CASSHTRPTLGNEQYF. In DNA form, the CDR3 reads TGTGCCAGTAGTCACACCCGACCGACTCTCGGGAACGAGCAGTACTTC.

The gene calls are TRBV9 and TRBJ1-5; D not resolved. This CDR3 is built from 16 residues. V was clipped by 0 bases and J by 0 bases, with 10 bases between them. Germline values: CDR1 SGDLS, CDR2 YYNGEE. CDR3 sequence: CASSVEADSSNQPQHF. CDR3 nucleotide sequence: TGTGCCAGCAGCGTAGAGGCGGATTCTAGCAATCAGCCCCAGCATTTT.

The CDR3 reads CASSSHGTEYEQYF. CDR3 nucleotide sequence: TGCGCCAGCAGCTCGCACGGGACAGAGTACGAGCAGTACTTC. The chain employs TRBV5-1 and TRBJ2-5, with 7 bases aligning to TRBD1. The tail of the sequence fits TRBJ2-7 better, so the J call may be wrong. The CDR3 loop spans 14 amino acids. Germline V gene lookup returns CDR1 SGHRS and CDR2 YFSETQ.

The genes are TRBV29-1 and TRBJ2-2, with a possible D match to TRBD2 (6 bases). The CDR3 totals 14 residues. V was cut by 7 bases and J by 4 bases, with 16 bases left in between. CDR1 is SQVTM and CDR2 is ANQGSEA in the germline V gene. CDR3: CSARRQGLTGELFF. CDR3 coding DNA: TGCAGCGCCCGGCGGCAGGGACTCACCGGGGAGCTGTTTTTT.

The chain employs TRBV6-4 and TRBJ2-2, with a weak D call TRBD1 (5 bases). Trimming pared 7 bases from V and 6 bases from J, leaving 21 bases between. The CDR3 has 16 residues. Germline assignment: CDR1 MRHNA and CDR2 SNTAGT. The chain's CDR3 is CASTLKAGLVSGELFF. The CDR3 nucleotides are TGTGCCAGCACCCTAAAGGCAGGGTTGGTGTCCGGGGAGCTGTTTTTT.

CDR3 nucleotide sequence: TGTGCCAGCAGTGAACACCCGGCCGGGGAGCTGTTTTTT. The encoded protein is CASSEHPAGELFF. The rearrangement joins TRBV2 to TRBJ2-2; no definite D call. The CDR3 extends over 13 amino acids. Germline V gene sequence: CDR1 SNHLY, CDR2 FYNNEI. The V end lost 2 bases, the J end lost 6 bases, and 7 bases lay between the germline ends.

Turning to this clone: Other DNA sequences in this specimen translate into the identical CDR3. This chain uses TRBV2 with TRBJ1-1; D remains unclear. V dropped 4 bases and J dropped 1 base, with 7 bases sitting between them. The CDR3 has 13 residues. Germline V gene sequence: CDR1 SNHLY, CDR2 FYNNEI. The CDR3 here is CASSGSGNTEAFF. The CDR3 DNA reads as TGTGCCAGCAGTGGATCAGGGAACACTGAAGCTTTCTTT. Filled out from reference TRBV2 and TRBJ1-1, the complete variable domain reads EPEVTQTPSHQVTQMGQEVILRCVPISNHLYFYWYRQILGQKVEFLVSFYNNEISEKSEIFDDQFSVERPDGSNFTLKIRSTKLEDSAMYFCASSGSGNTEAFFGQGTRLTVV.

The CDR3 DNA sequence: TGTGCCAGCAGCGTAGGTCCGGGACAGTCAAGCACTGAAGCTTTCTTT. Protein product: CASSVGPGQSSTEAFF. This chain uses TRBV9 with TRBJ1-1, with 7 positions matching TRBD1. The germline CDR1 and CDR2 sequences are SGDLS and YYNGEE. V lost 0 bases, J lost 4 bases, and 9 bases stayed unmatched. The CDR3 consists of 16 residues.

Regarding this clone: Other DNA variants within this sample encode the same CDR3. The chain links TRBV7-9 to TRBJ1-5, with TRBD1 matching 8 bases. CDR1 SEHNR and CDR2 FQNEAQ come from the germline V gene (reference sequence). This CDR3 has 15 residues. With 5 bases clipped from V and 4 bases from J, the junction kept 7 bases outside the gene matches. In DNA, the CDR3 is TGTGCCAGCAGCCCAGACAGGGGTGGGAATCAGCCCCAGCATTTT. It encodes CASSPDRGGNQPQHF.

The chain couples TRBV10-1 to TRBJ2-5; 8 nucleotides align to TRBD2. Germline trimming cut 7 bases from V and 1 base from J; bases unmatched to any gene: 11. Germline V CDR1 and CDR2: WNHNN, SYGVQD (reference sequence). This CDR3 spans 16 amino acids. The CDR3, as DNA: TGCGCCAGCACCCCGGGAGGGGGGAGGGGCCAAGAGACCCAGTACTTC. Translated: CASTPGGGRGQETQYF.

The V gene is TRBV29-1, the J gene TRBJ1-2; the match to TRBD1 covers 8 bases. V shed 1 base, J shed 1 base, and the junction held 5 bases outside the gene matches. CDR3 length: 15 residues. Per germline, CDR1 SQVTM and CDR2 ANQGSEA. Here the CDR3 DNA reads TGCAGCGTTGAAGGGACAGGGATTGGTAACTATGGCTACACCTTC. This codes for CSVEGTGIGNYGYTF.

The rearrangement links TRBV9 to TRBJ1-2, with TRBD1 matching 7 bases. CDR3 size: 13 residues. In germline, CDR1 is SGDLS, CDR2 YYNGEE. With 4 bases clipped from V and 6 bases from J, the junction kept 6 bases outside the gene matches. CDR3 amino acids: CASSQGTVNGYTF. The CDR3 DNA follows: TGTGCCAGCAGCCAAGGGACAGTAAATGGCTACACCTTC.

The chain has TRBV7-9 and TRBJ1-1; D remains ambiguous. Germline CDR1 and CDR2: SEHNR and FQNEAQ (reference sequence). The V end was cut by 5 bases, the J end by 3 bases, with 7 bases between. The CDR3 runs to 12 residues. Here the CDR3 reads CASSPMDTEAFF. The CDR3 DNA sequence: TGTGCCAGCAGCCCCATGGACACTGAAGCTTTCTTT.

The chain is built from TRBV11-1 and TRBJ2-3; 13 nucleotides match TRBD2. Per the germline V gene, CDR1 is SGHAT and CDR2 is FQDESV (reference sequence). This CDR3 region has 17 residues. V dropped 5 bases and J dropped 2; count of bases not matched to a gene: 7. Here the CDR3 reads CASSHTGLAGLTDTQYF. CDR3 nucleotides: TGTGCCAGCAGCCATACGGGACTAGCGGGACTCACAGATACGCAGTATTTT. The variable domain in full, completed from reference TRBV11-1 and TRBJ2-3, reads EAEVAQSPRYKITEKSQAVAFWCDPISGHATLYWYRQILGQGPELLVQFQDESVVDDSQLPKDRFSAERLKGVDSTLKIQPAELGDSAMYLCASSHTGLAGLTDTQYFGPGTRLTVL.

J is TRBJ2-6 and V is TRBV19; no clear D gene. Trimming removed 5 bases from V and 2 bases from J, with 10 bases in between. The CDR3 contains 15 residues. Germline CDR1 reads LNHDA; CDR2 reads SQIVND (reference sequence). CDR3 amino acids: CASSRPRPGANVLTF. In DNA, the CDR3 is TGTGCCAGTAGTCGTCCGAGGCCTGGGGCCAACGTCCTGACTTTC.

This chain's CDR3 is CASRAPTDTQYF. The CDR3 nucleotides read TGTGCCAGCCGAGCCCCGACAGATACGCAGTATTTT. The V gene is TRBV28, the J gene TRBJ2-3; D gene ambiguous. Germline values: CDR1 MDHEN, CDR2 SYDVKM. The ends were cut back, 8 bases at V and 3 bases at J, with 9 bases in the middle. This CDR3 region has 12 residues. Filled out from reference TRBV28 and TRBJ2-3, the complete variable domain reads DVKVTQSSRYLVKRTGEKVFLECVQDMDHENMFWYRQDPGLGLRLIYFSYDVKMKEKGDIPEGYSVSREKKERFSLILESASTNQTSMYLCASRAPTDTQYFGPGTRLTVL.

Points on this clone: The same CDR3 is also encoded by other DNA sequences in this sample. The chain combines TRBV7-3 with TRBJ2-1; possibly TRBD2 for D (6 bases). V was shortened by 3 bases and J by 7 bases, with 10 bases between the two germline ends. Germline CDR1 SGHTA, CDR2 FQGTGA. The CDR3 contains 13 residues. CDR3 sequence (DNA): TGTGCCAGCAGCTTGGGGGGATCTAATGAGCAGTTCTTC. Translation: CASSLGGSNEQFF.

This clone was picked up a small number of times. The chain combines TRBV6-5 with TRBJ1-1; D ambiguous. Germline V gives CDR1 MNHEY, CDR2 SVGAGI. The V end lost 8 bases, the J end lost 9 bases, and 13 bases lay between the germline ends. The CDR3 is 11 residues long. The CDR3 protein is CASLSWNQAFF. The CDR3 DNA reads TGTGCCAGCTTAAGCTGGAACCAAGCTTTCTTT.

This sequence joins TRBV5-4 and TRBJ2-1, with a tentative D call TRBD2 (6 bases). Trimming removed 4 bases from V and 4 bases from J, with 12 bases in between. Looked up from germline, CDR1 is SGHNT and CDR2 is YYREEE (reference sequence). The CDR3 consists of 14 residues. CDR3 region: CASSIFGSYNEQFF. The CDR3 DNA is TGTGCCAGCAGCATCTTCGGGAGTTACAATGAGCAGTTCTTC.

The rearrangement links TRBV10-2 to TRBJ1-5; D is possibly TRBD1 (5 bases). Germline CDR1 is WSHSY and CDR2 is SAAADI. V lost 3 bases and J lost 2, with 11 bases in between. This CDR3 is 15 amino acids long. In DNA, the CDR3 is TGCGCCAGCAGTGACGGGGGGGTGGGCAATCAGCCCCAGCATTTT. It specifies CASSDGGVGNQPQHF.

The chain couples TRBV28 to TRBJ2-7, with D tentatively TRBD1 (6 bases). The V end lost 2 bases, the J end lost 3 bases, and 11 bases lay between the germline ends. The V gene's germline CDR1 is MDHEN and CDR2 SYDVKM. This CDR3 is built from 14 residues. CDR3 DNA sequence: TGTGCCAGCAGTTTAGCGACAGGAGTCTACGAGCAGTACTTC. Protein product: CASSLATGVYEQYF.

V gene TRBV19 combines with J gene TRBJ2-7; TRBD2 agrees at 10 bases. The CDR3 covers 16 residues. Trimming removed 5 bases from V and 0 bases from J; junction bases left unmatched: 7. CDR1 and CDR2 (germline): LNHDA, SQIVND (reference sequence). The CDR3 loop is CASSPRAGGRSYEQYF. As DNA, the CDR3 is TGTGCCAGTAGTCCGCGAGCGGGAGGGCGCTCCTACGAGCAGTACTTC.

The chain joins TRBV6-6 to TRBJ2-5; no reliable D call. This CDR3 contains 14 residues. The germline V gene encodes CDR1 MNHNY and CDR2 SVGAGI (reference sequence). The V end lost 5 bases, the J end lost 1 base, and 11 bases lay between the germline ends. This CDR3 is CASSPGYFQETQYF. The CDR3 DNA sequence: TGTGCCAGCAGTCCCGGGTACTTCCAAGAGACCCAGTACTTC.

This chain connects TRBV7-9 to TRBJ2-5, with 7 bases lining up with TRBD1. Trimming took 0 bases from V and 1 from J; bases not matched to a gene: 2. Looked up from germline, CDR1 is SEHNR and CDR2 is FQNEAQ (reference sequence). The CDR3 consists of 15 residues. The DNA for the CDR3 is TGTGCCAGCAGCTTAGCGGACAGGTTCCAAGAGACCCAGTACTTC. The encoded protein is CASSLADRFQETQYF.

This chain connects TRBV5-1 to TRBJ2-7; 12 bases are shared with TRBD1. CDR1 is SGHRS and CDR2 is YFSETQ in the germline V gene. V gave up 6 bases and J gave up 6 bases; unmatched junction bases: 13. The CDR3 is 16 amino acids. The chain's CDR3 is CASKQSGTGGAGEQYF. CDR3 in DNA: TGCGCCAGCAAACAGTCCGGGACAGGGGGCGCGGGCGAGCAGTACTTC.

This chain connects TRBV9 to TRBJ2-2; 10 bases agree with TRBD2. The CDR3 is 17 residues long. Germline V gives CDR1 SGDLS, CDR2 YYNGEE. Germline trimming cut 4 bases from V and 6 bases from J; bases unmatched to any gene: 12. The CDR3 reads CASSPRGASGSAGELFF. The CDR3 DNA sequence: TGTGCCAGCAGCCCTCGGGGGGCTAGCGGGAGCGCCGGGGAGCTGTTTTTT.

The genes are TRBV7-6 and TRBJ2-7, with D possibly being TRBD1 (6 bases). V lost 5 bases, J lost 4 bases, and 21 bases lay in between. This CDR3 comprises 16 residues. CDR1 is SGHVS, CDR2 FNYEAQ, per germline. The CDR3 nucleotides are TGTGCCAGCAGCACCTTCACCGGGACACTTGAATACGAGCAGTACTTC. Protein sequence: CASSTFTGTLEYEQYF.

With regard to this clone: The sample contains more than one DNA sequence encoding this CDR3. The DNA for the CDR3 is TGTGCCAGCAGTGAAACTAGCGGCCAAGAGACCCAGTACTTC. Translation: CASSETSGQETQYF. The rearrangement joins TRBV2 to TRBJ2-5; TRBD2 matches at 8 bases. The CDR3 sequence is 14 residues long. The V segment lost 2 bases and the J segment 1 base; nucleotides outside the gene matches: 0. Germline CDR1 and CDR2: SNHLY and FYNNEI. The complete variable domain, with remaining parts taken from reference TRBV2 and TRBJ2-5, reads EPEVTQTPSHQVTQMGQEVILRCVPISNHLYFYWYRQILGQKVEFLVSFYNNEISEKSEIFDDQFSVERPDGSNFTLKIRSTKLEDSAMYFCASSETSGQETQYFGPGTRLLVL.

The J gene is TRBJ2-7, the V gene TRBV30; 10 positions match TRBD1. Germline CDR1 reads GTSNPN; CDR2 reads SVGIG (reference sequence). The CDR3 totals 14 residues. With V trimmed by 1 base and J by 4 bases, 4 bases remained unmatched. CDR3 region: CAWSGQGAGYEQYF. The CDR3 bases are TGTGCCTGGAGTGGACAGGGGGCTGGGTACGAGCAGTACTTC.

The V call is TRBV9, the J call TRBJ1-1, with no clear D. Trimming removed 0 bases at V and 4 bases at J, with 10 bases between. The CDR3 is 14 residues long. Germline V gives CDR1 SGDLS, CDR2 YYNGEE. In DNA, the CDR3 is TGTGCCAGCAGCGTAGTGGGGTGGGGCACTGAAGCTTTCTTT. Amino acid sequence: CASSVVGWGTEAFF.